One and the same sample provided the 32 T cell receptor beta chains below, sequenced in a study of T cells in tumors after PD-1 blockade (dated 2019 in TCRdb). Taken with the paper, the label for time point translates to: before anti-PD-1 therapy. Preparation of the library involved the immunoSEQ multiplex PCR assay. This immuneACCESS table, as held by TCRdb, lists in-frame sequences with V and J called but not all clones. Of the missing ones, under half trace to an unresolved V gene in checked studies; the others have no known cause. The sample yields about 47,000 clones; nearly 80% were counted once. Together, the top ten hold around 15% of the sample. The material was PBMCs, obtained before anti-PD-1 treatment. These receptors all stem from a human donor with basal cell carcinoma.

The V gene is TRBV5-1, the J gene TRBJ2-7; D assignment may be TRBD1 or TRBD2 (5 bases each). The CDR3 loop spans 16 amino acids. V was pared by 1 base and J by 6 bases, with 20 bases between. CDR1 is SGHRS and CDR2 is YFSETQ in the germline V gene. CDR3: CASSLFDGGPAFEQYF. CDR3 nucleotides: TGCGCCAGCAGCTTGTTTGATGGGGGTCCCGCGTTCGAGCAGTACTTC.

The rearrangement uses TRBV10-3 and TRBJ1-4, with a tentative D call TRBD1 (6 bases). There are 17 residues in the CDR3. Trimming took 10 bases from V and 0 from J, leaving 21 bases between them. Germline CDR1 ENHRY, CDR2 SYGVKD. In nucleotides, the CDR3 is TGTGCCAGCAAGCCTGGGGGGGGCCCTGCAACTAATGAAAAACTGTTTTTT. Protein product: CASKPGGGPATNEKLFF.

Written as DNA, the CDR3 is TGCGCCAGCAGTGAGACAGGTTTGGACGAGCAGTACTTC. Amino acid sequence: CASSETGLDEQYF. The rearrangement joins TRBV10-1 to TRBJ2-7, with D perhaps TRBD1 (5 bases). The germline gives CDR1 WNHNN, CDR2 SYGVQD (reference sequence). The CDR3 totals 13 residues. V was trimmed by 2 bases and J by 5 bases, leaving 10 bases between them.

The chain joins TRBV18 to TRBJ2-1; weak D call: TRBD1 (7 bases). The CDR3 length is 16 residues. V was trimmed by 2 bases and J by 6 bases, leaving 17 bases between them. Germline CDR1 KGHSH, CDR2 LQKENI. CDR3 DNA sequence: TGTGCCAGCTCACCAAGCGCAGGGGGAGGCTTCAATGAGCAGTTCTTC. It specifies CASSPSAGGGFNEQFF.

The gene calls are TRBV7-2 and TRBJ2-7, with TRBD2 matching over 9 bases. With V trimmed by 1 base and J by 6 bases, 7 bases remained unmatched. Germline V gene sequence: CDR1 SGHTA, CDR2 FQGNSA. The CDR3 spans 15 residues. The CDR3 is CASSLGGAAGGEQYF. CDR3 nucleotides: TGTGCCAGCAGCTTAGGTGGGGCAGCGGGAGGCGAGCAGTACTTC.

The chain joins TRBV5-1 to TRBJ2-1, with D maybe TRBD2 (7 bases). Per the germline V gene, CDR1 is SGHRS and CDR2 is YFSETQ. V was clipped by 2 bases and J by 6 bases, with 15 bases between them. The CDR3 is 15 residues long. In DNA form, the CDR3 reads TGCGCCAGCAGCTTTGAGAGGGGGGGCCGCAATGAGCAGTTCTTC. Translation gives CASSFERGGRNEQFF.

The J gene is TRBJ1-2, the V gene TRBV28; 11 positions match TRBD1. J was trimmed by 3 bases and V by 5 bases; bases with no gene match: 11. The CDR3 has 17 amino acids. Germline CDR1 and CDR2: MDHEN and SYDVKM. CDR3 sequence reads: CASSPPPRTGGDYGYTF. The CDR3 bases are TGTGCCAGCAGTCCCCCCCCACGGACAGGGGGCGACTATGGCTACACCTTC.

The V and J genes are TRBV28 and TRBJ1-2; 8 nucleotides line up with TRBD1. Germline CDR1 is MDHEN and CDR2 is SYDVKM. This CDR3 has 15 residues. J lost 2 bases, V lost 2 bases, and 4 bases had no gene match. The CDR3 DNA sequence: TGTGCCAGCAGTTTAGGGACAGGCCAAAACTATGGCTACACCTTC. It translates to CASSLGTGQNYGYTF.

V gene TRBV24-1 combines with J gene TRBJ2-7; 12 bases line up with TRBD1. J lost 5 bases, V lost 5 bases, and 9 bases had no gene match. The CDR3 runs 16 residues. Germline V gene lookup returns CDR1 KGHDR and CDR2 SFDVKD. CDR3: CATSAYRDRGLNEQYF. The DNA of the CDR3 is TGTGCCACCAGTGCCTACCGGGACAGGGGGCTGAACGAGCAGTACTTC.

This chain uses TRBV27 with TRBJ2-1; TRBD2 matches 8 bases. CDR1 MNHEY and CDR2 SMNVEV come from the germline V gene (reference sequence). This CDR3 spans 14 amino acids. The ends lost 8 bases at V and 5 bases at J; junction bases unmatched: 8. CDR3 residues: CASRPPGGNNEQFF. CDR3 coding DNA: TGTGCCAGCCGTCCGCCGGGGGGGAACAATGAGCAGTTCTTC.

This chain uses TRBV5-5 with TRBJ2-5, with 7 nucleotides matching TRBD2. This CDR3 spans 16 amino acids. Germline V gene lookup returns CDR1 SGHKS and CDR2 YYEKEE (reference sequence). Unmatched junction bases numbered 13, after V lost 4 bases and J lost 4 bases. The CDR3 loop is CASSPAQIGGRETQYF. CDR3 nucleotide sequence: TGTGCCAGCAGCCCGGCCCAGATTGGCGGGAGAGAGACCCAGTACTTC.

This chain joins TRBV19 and TRBJ2-7; D remains unclear. This CDR3 spans 11 amino acids. The V end was cut by 4 bases, the J end by 4 bases, with 5 bases between. Germline V gives CDR1 LNHDA, CDR2 SQIVND (reference sequence). CDR3: CASSTPYEQYF. The CDR3 coding sequence is TGTGCCAGTAGTACACCGTACGAGCAGTACTTC.

This clone occurred a few times. The gene calls are TRBV3-1 (or the pseudogene TRBV3-2) and TRBJ1-6, with D tentatively TRBD1 (6 bases). The V end was cut by 0 bases, the J end by 11 bases, with 14 bases between. CDR1 LGHDT and CDR2 YNNKEL come from the germline V gene (reference sequence). The CDR3 runs 15 residues. CDR3 in amino acids: CASSQDGGPKTPLHF. The CDR3, as DNA: TGTGCCAGCAGCCAAGATGGGGGGCCCAAAACACCCCTCCACTTT.

This clone was seen only a few times. The sample contains more than one DNA sequence encoding this CDR3. This rearrangement joins TRBV4-1 to TRBJ2-2; 7 positions agree with TRBD2. The trim removed 0 bases at V and 0 bases at J, leaving 1 base unmatched. The CDR3 contains 16 residues. Germline CDR1 is MGHRA and CDR2 is YSYEKL. The CDR3 DNA sequence: TGCGCCAGCAGCCAAGAGGGGACTACGAACACCGGGGAGCTGTTTTTT. This sequence encodes CASSQEGTTNTGELFF.

The chain is built from TRBV5-1 and TRBJ1-5; D is possibly TRBD1 (5 bases). There are 15 residues in the CDR3. Germline V CDR1 and CDR2: SGHRS, YFSETQ. Trimming removed 0 bases from V and 10 bases from J, with 17 bases in between. The CDR3 DNA sequence: TGCGCCAGCAGCTTGGGAGACAGCGCAAAAGGACCCCAGCATTTT. It is translated as CASSLGDSAKGPQHF.

CDR3 residues: CASSKAEGAGRDTGELFF. DNA of the CDR3: TGTGCCAGCAGCAAAGCGGAAGGAGCGGGGAGGGACACCGGGGAGCTGTTTTTT. This chain joins TRBV21-1 and TRBJ2-2; the table calls TRBD2, which could not be checked here. TRBV21-1 is a pseudogene segment. This CDR3 has 18 residues.

This chain links TRBV11-1 with TRBJ2-1, with D possibly called TRBD1 or TRBD2 (5 bases each). The ends were cut back, 4 bases at V and 3 bases at J, with 16 bases in the middle. The CDR3 runs to 16 residues. CDR1 and CDR2 (germline): SGHAT, FQDESV (reference sequence). CDR3 nucleotides: TGTGCCAGCAGCTCCCCATCGGGACCAGACTACAATGAGCAGTTCTTC. Protein: CASSSPSGPDYNEQFF.

The chain uses TRBV27 and TRBJ2-1; TRBD1 matches at 9 bases. With 11 bases clipped from V and 9 bases from J, the junction kept 17 bases outside the gene matches. Germline V gives CDR1 MNHEY, CDR2 SMNVEV (reference sequence). The CDR3 sequence is 15 residues long. CDR3 protein: CASFPGQGKKFEQFF. CDR3 bases: TGTGCCTCCTTTCCGGGACAGGGTAAAAAATTTGAGCAGTTCTTC.

The CDR3 DNA sequence: TGTGCCAGCTCACCACGGGGATATGAGCAGTTCTTC. It translates to CASSPRGYEQFF. The rearrangement joins TRBV18 to TRBJ2-1, with no clear D. The CDR3 runs 12 residues. Deletions cut 1 base from V and 8 bases from J, with 6 bases between. The germline CDR1 and CDR2 sequences are KGHSH and LQKENI.

DNA of the CDR3: TGTGCCAGCAGCCAAGCTCGGGGCCTGCAGGGGGGCGGGGAGACCCAGTACTTC. Its translation is CASSQARGLQGGGETQYF. The chain is built from TRBV3-1 (or the pseudogene TRBV3-2) and TRBJ2-5; D possibly corresponds to TRBD1 (7 bases). Germline V gene lookup returns CDR1 LGHDT and CDR2 YNNKEL (reference sequence). The CDR3 is 18 amino acids. Trimming took 1 base from V and 5 from J, leaving 23 bases between them.

The sample holds a few counts of this clone. This sequence joins TRBV3-1 (or the pseudogene TRBV3-2) and TRBJ2-2, with TRBD2 matching over 10 bases. The junction had 6 bases not matched to a gene; V was cut back by 1 base and J by 4 bases. The CDR3 is 17 residues long. Looked up from germline, CDR1 is LGHDT and CDR2 is YNNKEL (reference sequence). Here the CDR3 DNA reads TGTGCCAGCAGCCAAGTGTCTAGCGGGGGATTCACCGGGGAGCTGTTTTTT. This translates into CASSQVSSGGFTGELFF.

This chain connects TRBV7-9 to TRBJ1-2, with a tentative D call TRBD1 (6 bases). The CDR3 totals 15 residues. With 1 base removed from V and 4 bases from J, the gap between germline ends came to 13 bases. CDR1 and CDR2 from the germline V gene are SEHNR and FQNEAQ (reference sequence). CDR3 DNA sequence: TGTGCCAGCAGCTTAGGGGGGGCAGCCACCTATGGCTACACCTTC. Encoded protein: CASSLGGAATYGYTF. Complete variable domain (other parts from reference TRBV7-9 and TRBJ1-2): DTGVSQNPRHKITKRGQNVTFRCDPISEHNRLYWYRQTLGQGPEFLTYFQNEAQLEKSRLLSDRFSAERPKGSFSTLEIQRTEQGDSAMYLCASSLGGAATYGYTFGSGTRLTVV.

Only one count was recorded for this clone. The chain couples TRBV19 to TRBJ2-1, with D perhaps TRBD2 (7 bases). Germline V gene lookup returns CDR1 LNHDA and CDR2 SQIVND (reference sequence). The length of the CDR3 is 15 residues. Trimming shortened V by 4 bases and J by 6 bases, and 16 bases separated the two germline ends. The CDR3 here is CASSKVGGRSNEQFF. The DNA for the CDR3 is TGTGCCAGTAGTAAAGTGGGGGGGCGAAGCAATGAGCAGTTCTTC.

J is TRBJ1-6 and V is TRBV30; 10 positions match TRBD1. Looked up from germline, CDR1 is GTSNPN and CDR2 is SVGIG (reference sequence). This CDR3 spans 14 amino acids. With V trimmed by 5 bases and J by 8 bases, 6 bases remained unmatched. CDR3 in amino acids: CAWDAGQGYSPLHF. The CDR3 DNA is TGTGCCTGGGACGCGGGACAGGGGTATTCACCCCTCCACTTT. The full variable domain, rest sourced from reference TRBV30 and TRBJ1-6, is SQTIHQWPATLVQPVGSPLSLECTVEGTSNPNLYWYRQAAGRGLQLLFYSVGIGQISSEVPQNLSASRPQDRQFILSSKKLLLSDSGFYLCAWDAGQGYSPLHFGNGTRLTVT.

This clone was seen only once. The chain carries TRBV7-6 and TRBJ2-5; 7 bases agree with TRBD1. The CDR3 length is 15 residues. With V trimmed by 2 bases and J by 3 bases, 6 bases remained unmatched. Per the germline V gene, CDR1 is SGHVS and CDR2 is FNYEAQ. The CDR3 coding sequence is TGTGCCAGCAGCTTATCCGGGACAGAAAAAGAGACCCAGTACTTC. Its translation: CASSLSGTEKETQYF. Filled out from reference TRBV7-6 and TRBJ2-5, the complete variable domain reads GAGVSQSPRYKVTKRGQDVALRCDPISGHVSLYWYRQALGQGPEFLTYFNYEAQQDKSGLPNDRFSAERPEGSISTLTIQRTEQRDSAMYRCASSLSGTEKETQYFGPGTRLLVL.

V and J are TRBV10-1 and TRBJ2-3; TRBD2 matches 8 bases. Germline values: CDR1 WNHNN, CDR2 SYGVQD (reference sequence). The CDR3 is made up of 15 amino acids. V gave up 3 bases and J gave up 6 bases; unmatched junction bases: 8. CDR3 coding DNA: TGCGCCAGCAGTGATCGGACTAGCTCGCTCGATACGCAGTATTTT. It yields the protein CASSDRTSSLDTQYF.

In regard to this clone: The identical CDR3 is also encoded by other nucleotide sequences in the sample. The CDR3 DNA is TGCGCCAGCAGCTTGGGACAGTTAGGCACTGAAGCTTTCTTT. It is translated as CASSLGQLGTEAFF. This chain connects TRBV5-1 to TRBJ1-1; perhaps TRBD1 as D (5 bases). In germline, CDR1 is SGHRS, CDR2 YFSETQ. The CDR3 length is 14 residues. V was pared by 0 bases and J by 4 bases, with 10 bases between.

This clone was seen a single time. The genes are TRBV28 and TRBJ1-1; D remains unclear. The CDR3 totals 14 residues. The germline V gene encodes CDR1 MDHEN and CDR2 SYDVKM. Trimming shortened V by 6 bases and J by 1 base, and 12 bases separated the two germline ends. The CDR3 reads CASSLLDKNTEAFF. CDR3 coding DNA: TGTGCCAGCAGCCTACTCGACAAGAACACTGAAGCTTTCTTT.

The chain joins TRBV6-2 or TRBV6-3 to TRBJ2-7; 7 nucleotides agree with TRBD2. Trimming took 0 bases from V and 2 from J; bases not matched to a gene: 7. Germline V gene sequence: CDR1 MNHEY, CDR2 SVGEGT. The length of the CDR3 is 16 residues. DNA of the CDR3: TGTGCCAGCAGTTACTCTCCCGCGGGGGACCCCTACGAGCAGTACTTC. Its protein is CASSYSPAGDPYEQYF.

The chain recombines TRBV6-5 with TRBJ2-1; TRBD1 agrees at 10 bases. There are 15 residues in the CDR3. J gave up 4 bases and V 5 bases, and 5 bases lay outside the gene matches. Germline-derived CDR1 and CDR2 are MNHEY and SVGAGI. This chain's CDR3 is CASSQTGGKYNEQFF. The CDR3 DNA sequence: TGTGCCAGCAGTCAGACAGGGGGCAAGTACAATGAGCAGTTCTTC.

This clone was observed a few times. The J gene is TRBJ2-1, the V gene TRBV28; D is undetermined. In germline, CDR1 is MDHEN, CDR2 SYDVKM. The CDR3 totals 11 residues. Trimming removed 4 bases at V and 7 bases at J, with 5 bases between. The CDR3 loop is CASSSWNEQFF. The CDR3 DNA is TGTGCCAGCAGTTCTTGGAATGAGCAGTTCTTC.

This chain connects TRBV5-4 to TRBJ2-3; TRBD2 is a possible D gene (5 bases). Trimming pared 2 bases from V and 4 bases from J, leaving 11 bases between. The CDR3 is 14 residues long. CDR1 and CDR2 from the germline V gene are SGHNT and YYREEE (reference sequence). CDR3 protein: CASSFRGRADTQYF. DNA for the CDR3: TGTGCCAGCAGCTTCCGGGGTAGGGCAGATACGCAGTATTTT.